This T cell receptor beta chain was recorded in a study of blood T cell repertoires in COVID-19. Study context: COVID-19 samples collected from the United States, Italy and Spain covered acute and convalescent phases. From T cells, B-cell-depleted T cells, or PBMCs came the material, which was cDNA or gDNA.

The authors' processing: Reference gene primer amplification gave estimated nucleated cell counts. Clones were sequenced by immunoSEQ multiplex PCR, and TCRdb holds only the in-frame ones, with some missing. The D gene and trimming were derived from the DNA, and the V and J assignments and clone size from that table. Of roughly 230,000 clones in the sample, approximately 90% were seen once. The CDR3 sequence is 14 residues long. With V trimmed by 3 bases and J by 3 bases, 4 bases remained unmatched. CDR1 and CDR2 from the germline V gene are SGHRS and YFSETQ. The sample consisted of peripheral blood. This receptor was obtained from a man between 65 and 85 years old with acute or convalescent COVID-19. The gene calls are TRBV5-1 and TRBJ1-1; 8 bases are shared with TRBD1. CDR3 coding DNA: TGCGCCAGCAGCTCAGCGACAGGGGACACTGAAGCTTTCTTT. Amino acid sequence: CASSSATGDTEAFF.